This TCR beta chain was recovered during a study of T-cell reconstitution after alpha-beta-depleted transplantation in children. Turning to this clonotype: One end of the junction fails to match germline, which may point to a read error.

Preparation of the TCRbeta library used unique molecular identifiers. Each CDR3 protein gets one entry after TCRdb re-called the PCR reads with MiXCR. The data show 200,000 to 250,000 distinct CDR3 sequences, roughly a quarter seen once. This TCR was recovered from a female patient aged 2-15 years who had a stem cell transplant for congenital amegakaryocytic thrombocytopenia, so the T cells may come from the graft donor. This sample comprised PBMCs, mostly from graft donor cells, obtained 360 days after TCRalphabeta/CD19-depleted stem cell transplant.

CDR3: CASSQGAKEETHYF. As DNA, the CDR3 is TGTGCCAGCAGCCAAGGGGCGAAGGAAGAGACCCATTACTTC. V gene TRBV4-2 combines with J gene TRBJ2-5; D is ambiguous. The germline CDR1 and CDR2 sequences are LGHNA and YNFKEQ. The CDR3 contains 14 residues.